This T cell receptor beta chain appears in the sequencing data of a study of CD8 T cells in Susac syndrome. CD8+ and CD4+ T cells taken from blood had their TCR beta sequenced. The multiple sclerosis controls comprised treatment-naive patients whose relapsing-remitting disease was stable or active. Study outcomes and limitations: The study's TCR sequencing and HLA analysis drew on a certain number of individuals. That number was acknowledged as relatively small.

The CDR3 is 14 amino acids. CDR1 is MNHEY and CDR2 is SMNVEV in the germline V gene (reference sequence). V was trimmed by 2 bases and J by 5 bases, leaving 10 bases between them. Notes on this clonotype: As yet, its antigen is unknown.

Random hexamers were used to reverse transcribe the RNA input (about 0.45 to 1 ug). Amplification of the TCR beta CDR3 was carried out by immunoSEQ multiplex PCR, which spanned a total of 54 Vbeta and 13 Jbeta segments. From the immunoSEQ multiplex PCR reads, TCRdb called clonotypes with MiXCR, one entry per CDR3 protein. The sample shows about 300,000 distinct CDR3 sequences, about 82% of them seen only once. The sequence was collected from a human donor with multiple sclerosis. The rearrangement uses TRBV27 and TRBJ2-1; D is ambiguous. Sequencing was done on a sample of CD8+ T cells from PBMCs. The CDR3 sequence is CASSLRTTNNEQFF. The CDR3 coding sequence is TGTGCCAGCAGTTTAAGAACTACCAACAATGAGCAGTTCTTC.